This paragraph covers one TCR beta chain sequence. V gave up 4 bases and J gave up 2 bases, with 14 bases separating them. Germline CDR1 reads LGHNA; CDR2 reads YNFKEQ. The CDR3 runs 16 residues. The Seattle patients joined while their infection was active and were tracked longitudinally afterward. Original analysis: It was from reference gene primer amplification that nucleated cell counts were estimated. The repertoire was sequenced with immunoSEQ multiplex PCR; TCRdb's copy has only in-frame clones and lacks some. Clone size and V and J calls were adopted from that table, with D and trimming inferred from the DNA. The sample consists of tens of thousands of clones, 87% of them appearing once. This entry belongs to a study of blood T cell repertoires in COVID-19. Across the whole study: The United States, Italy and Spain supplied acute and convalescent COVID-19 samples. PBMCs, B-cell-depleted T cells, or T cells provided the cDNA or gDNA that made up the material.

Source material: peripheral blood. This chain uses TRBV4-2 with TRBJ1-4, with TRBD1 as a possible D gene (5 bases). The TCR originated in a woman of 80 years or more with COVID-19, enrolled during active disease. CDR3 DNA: TGTGCCAGCAGCCCTCCACGGAGGGGTACTAATGAAAAACTGTTTTTT. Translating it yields CASSPPRRGTNEKLFF.